These T cell receptor beta chains were read from a single sample in a study of shared clonotypes between healthy human individuals. TCRdb keeps only in-frame clones here, not all; method: immunoSEQ multiplex PCR. The table lists hundreds of thousands of clones, about 95% of them singletons. The sample consisted of naive CD8+ T cells sorted from blood. The receptors derive from a woman aged 25 to 45 in good health. CDR3s include the opening cysteine and the closing phenylalanine or tryptophan. The D gene is left open where the match is weak. Expanded clones get a size class; other rows say once, few or many, or leave the size out.

TGTGCCAGCCGGGGAAAAGGGACGGTACTTACCTACGAGCAGTACTTC CASRGKGTVLTYEQYF TRBJ2-7 TRBV27 . .
TGTGCCAGTAGTACACTGACTAGGGGACCCTACGAGCAGTACTTC CASSTLTRGPYEQYF TRBJ2-7 TRBV19 . once
TGTGCCAGCAGCCCCATGGGGGAGGGCTCCTACAATGAGCAGTTCTTC CASSPMGEGSYNEQFF TRBJ2-1 TRBV7-3 TRBD2 .
TGCGCCAGCAGCTTCTCGGGGGCGGACGAGCAGTACTTC CASSFSGADEQYF TRBJ2-7 TRBV5-1 . .
TGCGCCAGCAGCTTGAGAGGATCCGGTGAAGCTTTCTTT CASSLRGSGEAFF TRBJ1-1 TRBV5-1 . .
TGTGCCAGCAGTGCGGGAGGGCCCCTCTCCTACAATGAGCAGTTCTTC CASSAGGPLSYNEQFF TRBJ2-1 TRBV2 TRBD2 .
TGTGCCAGCAGAAGCGGACTAGCGGACGAGCAGTACTTC CASRSGLADEQYF TRBJ2-7 TRBV5-4 TRBD2 .
TGTGCCAGCAGCCAAGTTTCGGAGTCCTACGAGCAGTACTTC CASSQVSESYEQYF TRBJ2-7 TRBV14 . .
TGTGCCAGCGGCTCGGACAGGATGAACACTGAAGCTTTCTTT CASGSDRMNTEAFF TRBJ1-1 TRBV28 TRBD1 .
TGCGCCAGCAGCCCCTGGAGGAGAAGAGAGACCCAGTACTTC CASSPWRRRETQYF TRBJ2-5 TRBV5-1 . .
TGTGCCAGCGACACAGGGAATACAGGCGACGAGCAGTACTTC CASDTGNTGDEQYF TRBJ2-7 TRBV19 . .
TGCGCCAGCAGCCAAGATCCAGCGGGAGTGGTAAATGAGCAGTTCTTC CASSQDPAGVVNEQFF TRBJ2-1 TRBV4-1 TRBD2 .
TGTGCCAGCAGTCTCCGATTTCCGGCCCCGGAGCTTGGAAACACCATATATTTT CASSLRFPAPELGNTIYF TRBJ1-3 TRBV27 . .
TGCGCCAGCAGCTTGGCCACCGGAACCGGGGAGCTGTTTTTT CASSLATGTGELFF TRBJ2-2 TRBV5-1 . .
TGTGCCAGCACGCAGGGCTCCTACGAGCAGTACTTC CASTQGSYEQYF TRBJ2-7 TRBV28 . .
TGTGCCAGCAGCGTGGACAGGGTTTCCTACAATGAGCAGTTCTTC CASSVDRVSYNEQFF TRBJ2-1 TRBV9 TRBD1 once
TGTGCCAGCAGCCAAGGTGCTAACTATGGCTACACCTTC CASSQGANYGYTF TRBJ1-2 TRBV14 . .
TGTGCCAGCAGTTCTCATGCGGGCCCGGGTGGCTACACCTTC CASSSHAGPGGYTF TRBJ1-2 TRBV27 . .
TGCGCCAGAAGATCATCCAAACAGGGAGGCTCCTACGAGCAGTACTTC CARRSSKQGGSYEQYF TRBJ2-7 TRBV5-1 . .
TGTGCCAGTACGGGCGGCCCATACAATGAGCAGTTCTTC CASTGGPYNEQFF TRBJ2-1 TRBV19 . .
TGTGCCAGCAGTCAGGGTCCCGGACAAGGGTACTACGAGCAGTACTTC CASSQGPGQGYYEQYF TRBJ2-7 TRBV27 . .
TGTGCCAGCAGCTCTGCTGGACGCGAGCAGTACTTC CASSSAGREQYF TRBJ2-7 TRBV7-2 . few
TGTGCCAGCAGTCCTGGGACTAGGGGCTACGAGCAGTACTTC CASSPGTRGYEQYF TRBJ2-7 TRBV27 TRBD2 .
TGTGCCAGCAGCCCCTCTCGAGGGGGGCAGTTCTTC CASSPSRGGQFF TRBJ2-1 TRBV13 . .
TGTGCCAGCAGCTTAGCGTGGCGGGAGGGCCTTGTAAATGAGCAGTTCTTC CASSLAWREGLVNEQFF TRBJ2-1 TRBV11-2 TRBD2 .
TGTGCCTGGAGTGTACGGGCAGGGTGGGTCTCCTACGAGCAGTACTTC CAWSVRAGWVSYEQYF TRBJ2-7 TRBV30 . .
TGTGCCAGCAGCCCCTGGACAGACAACACTGAAGCTTTCTTT CASSPWTDNTEAFF TRBJ1-1 TRBV7-8 . .
TGTGCCAGCAGCTTGACGCTCGGGACCCGGGACGAGCAGTACTTC CASSLTLGTRDEQYF TRBJ2-7 TRBV7-2 . .
TGCGCCAGCTTCGACAGGGGGTTGCCCTACGAGCAGTACTTC CASFDRGLPYEQYF TRBJ2-7 TRBV5-1 TRBD1 .
TGCGCCAGCAGCACCGGACAGGCCACTAGCACAGATACGCAGTATTTT CASSTGQATSTDTQYF TRBJ2-3 TRBV5-1 TRBD1 .
TGTGCCAGCAGTGAACTCTCAGCGGGAGGGCCAGGAGATACGCAGTATTTT CASSELSAGGPGDTQYF TRBJ2-3 TRBV25-1 TRBD2 .
TGTGCCAGCAGCTCGCCGGGGGGGCGTTCCTACGAGCAGTACTTC CASSSPGGRSYEQYF TRBJ2-7 TRBV7-9 TRBD2 .
TGTGCCAGCAGCTCCGGACAGGACTATGGCTACACCTTC CASSSGQDYGYTF TRBJ1-2 TRBV7-9 TRBD1 few
TGTGCCAGCAGCTCGGGACTAGCGTACAACGAGCAGTACTTC CASSSGLAYNEQYF TRBJ2-7 TRBV7-9 TRBD2 .
TGCAGCGTTGAAAGTAGGGGCTCCTACAATGAGCAGTTCTTC CSVESRGSYNEQFF TRBJ2-1 TRBV29-1 . .